This T cell receptor beta chain appears in the sequencing data of a study of control samples from healthy donors and cancer patients. Sequencing was performed with immunoSEQ multiplex PCR; in TCRdb, only in-frame clones are kept and a portion is missing. Its table records roughly 190,000 clones. CDR1 is SGHAT and CDR2 is FQNNGV in the germline V gene. The CDR3 runs 15 residues. The V end was cut by 5 bases, the J end by 1 base, with 14 bases between. This chain uses TRBV11-2 with TRBJ1-2, with TRBD1 as a possible D gene (6 bases). The clonotype originates from a woman aged 30 to 39 in good health. The source material was blood. This CDR3 reads CASSLRTADNYGYTF. CDR3 bases: TGTGCCAGCAGCCTCCGGACAGCCGATAACTATGGCTACACCTTC. The full variable domain, completed using reference TRBV11-2 and TRBJ1-2, is EAGVAQSPRYKIIEKRQSVAFWCNPISGHATLYWYQQILGQGPKLLIQFQNNGVVDDSQLPKDRFSAERLKGVDSTLKIQPAKLEDSAVYLCASSLRTADNYGYTFGSGTRLTVV.